This T cell receptor (beta chain) is from a study of Tregs in tolerant kidney transplant recipients. The nonmyeloablative bone marrow transplants came from related graft donors, with transient mixed chimerism. This table comes from immunoSEQ multiplex PCR, and its TCRdb copy is limited to in-frame clones, with some not included. Among approximately 81,000 clones listed, roughly nine tenths were seen once. This CDR3 has 14 residues. Germline-derived CDR1 and CDR2 are SNHLY and FYNNEI. The trim removed 8 bases at V and 6 bases at J, leaving 10 bases unmatched. The rearrangement joins TRBV2 to TRBJ2-7; 10 positions agree with TRBD1. Sequences were derived from CD4+ T cells from blood (PBMCs), sampled 24 months after the transplant. The TCR sequence derives from a human patient who received a combined kidney and bone marrow transplant. Some T cells could come from the graft donor. Written as DNA, the CDR3 is TGTGCCAGCGGAACCGGGACAGGGGTGGGCGAGCAGTACTTC. Encoded protein: CASGTGTGVGEQYF.